This TCR beta chain was sequenced during a study of blood T cell repertoires in COVID-19. Study summary: Material from acute and convalescent COVID-19 was sourced from the United States, Italy and Spain. Nucleic acid was either cDNA or gDNA, and it came from T cells, B-cell-depleted T cells, or PBMCs.

Using immunoSEQ multiplex PCR, the repertoire was profiled, and TCRdb retains in-frame clones only, with some absent. Of roughly 200,000 clones in the sample, roughly 83% were seen once. In this sample, this clone turned up many times. V lost 0 bases, J lost 0 bases, and 13 bases lay in between. CDR3 size: 17 residues. From germline, CDR1 is SGHNT and CDR2 YYREEE (reference sequence). The receptor was derived from a middle-aged woman with COVID-19, enrolled during active disease. The V and J genes are TRBV5-4 and TRBJ2-1; D gene ambiguous. The specimen was peripheral blood. CDR3 in amino acids: CASSLGYSFDSYNEQFF. In nucleotides, the CDR3 is TGTGCCAGCAGCTTGGGTTATAGTTTCGACTCCTACAATGAGCAGTTCTTC.